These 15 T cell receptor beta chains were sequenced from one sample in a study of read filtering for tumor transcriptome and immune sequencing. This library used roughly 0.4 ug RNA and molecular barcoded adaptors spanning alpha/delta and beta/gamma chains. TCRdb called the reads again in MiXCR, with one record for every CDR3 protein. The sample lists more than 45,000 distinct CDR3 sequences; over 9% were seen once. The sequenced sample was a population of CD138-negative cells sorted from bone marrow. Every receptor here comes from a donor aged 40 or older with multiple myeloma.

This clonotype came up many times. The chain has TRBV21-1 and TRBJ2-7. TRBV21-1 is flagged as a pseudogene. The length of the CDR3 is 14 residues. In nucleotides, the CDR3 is TGTGCCAGCAGCAAATACCCTAGCTCCTACGAGCAGTACTTC. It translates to CASSKYPSSYEQYF.

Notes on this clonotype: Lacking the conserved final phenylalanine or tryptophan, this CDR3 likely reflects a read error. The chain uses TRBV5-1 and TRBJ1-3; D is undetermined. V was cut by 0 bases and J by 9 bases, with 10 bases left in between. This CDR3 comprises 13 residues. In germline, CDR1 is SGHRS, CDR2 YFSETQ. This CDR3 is CASSLAGLSTIYL. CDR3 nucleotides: TGCGCCAGCAGCTTGGCCGGGTTAAGCACCATATATCTT.

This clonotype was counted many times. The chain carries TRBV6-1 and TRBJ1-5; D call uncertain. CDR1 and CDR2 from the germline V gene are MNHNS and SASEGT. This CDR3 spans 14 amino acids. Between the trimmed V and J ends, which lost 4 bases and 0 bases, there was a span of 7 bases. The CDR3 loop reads CASSAVVSNQPQHF. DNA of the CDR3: TGTGCCAGCAGTGCGGTGGTTAGCAATCAGCCCCAGCATTTT.

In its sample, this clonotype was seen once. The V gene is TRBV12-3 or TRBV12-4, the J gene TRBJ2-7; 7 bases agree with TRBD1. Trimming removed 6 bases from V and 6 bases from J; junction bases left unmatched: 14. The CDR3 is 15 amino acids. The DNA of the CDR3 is TGTGCCAGCAGACTAACTGGGCAGGGGGTCTGCGAGCAGTACTTC. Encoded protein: CASRLTGQGVCEQYF.

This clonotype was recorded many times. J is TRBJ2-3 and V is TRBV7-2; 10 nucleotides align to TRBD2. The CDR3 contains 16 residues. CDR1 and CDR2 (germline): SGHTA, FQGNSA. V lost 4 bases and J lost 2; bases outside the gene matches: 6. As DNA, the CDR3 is TGTGCCAGCAGCTCCGGACTAGCGGAGGTCACAGATACGCAGTATTTT. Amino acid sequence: CASSSGLAEVTDTQYF.

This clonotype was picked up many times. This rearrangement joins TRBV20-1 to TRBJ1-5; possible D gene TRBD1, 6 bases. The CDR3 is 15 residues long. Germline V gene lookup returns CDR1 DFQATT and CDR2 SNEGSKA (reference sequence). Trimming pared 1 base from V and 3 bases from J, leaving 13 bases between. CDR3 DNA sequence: TGCAGTGCTAGAGCCACAGGGTTAAACAATCAGCCCCAGCATTTT. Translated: CSARATGLNNQPQHF.

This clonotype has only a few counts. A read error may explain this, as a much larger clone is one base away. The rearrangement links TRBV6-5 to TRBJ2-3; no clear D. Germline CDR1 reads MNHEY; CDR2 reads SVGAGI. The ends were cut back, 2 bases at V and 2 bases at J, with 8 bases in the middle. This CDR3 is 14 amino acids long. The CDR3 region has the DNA TGTGCCAGCAGTTACGGAGTAGACACAGATACGCAGTATTTT. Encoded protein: CASSYGVDTDTQYF.

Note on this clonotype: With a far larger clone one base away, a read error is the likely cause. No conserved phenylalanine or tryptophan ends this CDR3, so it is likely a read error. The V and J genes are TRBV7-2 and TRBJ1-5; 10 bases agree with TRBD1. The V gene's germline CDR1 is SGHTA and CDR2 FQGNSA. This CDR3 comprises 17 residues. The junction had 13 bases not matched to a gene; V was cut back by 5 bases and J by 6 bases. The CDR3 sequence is CASSAYQGTGAGQPQHV. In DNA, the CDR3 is TGTGCCAGCAGCGCCTACCAGGGGACAGGGGCGGGTCAGCCCCAGCATGTT.

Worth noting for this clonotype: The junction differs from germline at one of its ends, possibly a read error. CDR3 sequence (DNA): TGTGCCAGCAGTTACCGTAGGGGTGCCAATCAGTCCCAGCATTTT. It encodes CASSYRRGANQSQHF. V usage is TRBV6-2 or TRBV6-3 and J usage is TRBJ1-5; tentative D call: TRBD1 (5 bases). CDR1 is MNHEY and CDR2 is SVGEGT in the germline V gene. The CDR3 has 15 residues.

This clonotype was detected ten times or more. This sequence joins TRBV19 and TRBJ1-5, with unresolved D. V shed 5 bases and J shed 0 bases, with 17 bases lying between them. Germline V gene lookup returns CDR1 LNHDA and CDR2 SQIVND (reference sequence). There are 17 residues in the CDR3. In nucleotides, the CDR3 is TGTGCCAGTAGTTTGGATTACAAATCTTATAGCAATCAGCCCCAGCATTTT. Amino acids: CASSLDYKSYSNQPQHF.

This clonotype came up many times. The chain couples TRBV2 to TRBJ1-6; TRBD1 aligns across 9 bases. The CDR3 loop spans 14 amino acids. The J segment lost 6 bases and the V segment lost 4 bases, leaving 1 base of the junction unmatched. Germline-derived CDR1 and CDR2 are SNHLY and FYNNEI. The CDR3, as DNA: TGTGCCAGCAGTGGGGGACAGGGTAATTCACCCCTCCACTTT. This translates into CASSGGQGNSPLHF. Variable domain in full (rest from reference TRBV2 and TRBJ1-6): EPEVTQTPSHQVTQMGQEVILRCVPISNHLYFYWYRQILGQKVEFLVSFYNNEISEKSEIFDDQFSVERPDGSNFTLKIRSTKLEDSAMYFCASSGGQGNSPLHFGNGTRLTVT.

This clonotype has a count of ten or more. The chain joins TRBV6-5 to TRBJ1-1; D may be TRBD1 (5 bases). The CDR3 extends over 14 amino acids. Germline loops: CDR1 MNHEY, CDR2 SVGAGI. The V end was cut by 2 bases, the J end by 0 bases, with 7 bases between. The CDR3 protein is CASSYLDMNTEAFF. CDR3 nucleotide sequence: TGTGCCAGCAGTTACCTGGACATGAACACTGAAGCTTTCTTT.

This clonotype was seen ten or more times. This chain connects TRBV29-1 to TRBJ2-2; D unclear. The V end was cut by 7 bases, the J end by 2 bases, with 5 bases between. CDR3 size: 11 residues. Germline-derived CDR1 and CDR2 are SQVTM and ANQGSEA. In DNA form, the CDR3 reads TGCAGCGCTATAAACACCGGGGAGCTGTTTTTT. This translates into CSAINTGELFF.

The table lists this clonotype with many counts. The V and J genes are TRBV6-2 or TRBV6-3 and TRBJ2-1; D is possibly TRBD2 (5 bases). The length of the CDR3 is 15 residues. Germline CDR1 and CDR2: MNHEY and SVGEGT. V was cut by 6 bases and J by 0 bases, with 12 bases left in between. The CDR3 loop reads CASRPVRVSYNEQFF. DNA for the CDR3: TGTGCCAGCAGACCCGTGCGGGTCTCCTACAATGAGCAGTTCTTC.

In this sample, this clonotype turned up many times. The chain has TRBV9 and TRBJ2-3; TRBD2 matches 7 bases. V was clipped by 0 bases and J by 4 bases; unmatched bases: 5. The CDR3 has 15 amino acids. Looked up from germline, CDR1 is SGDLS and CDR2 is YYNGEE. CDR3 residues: CASSVAQRGSDTQYF. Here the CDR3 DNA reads TGTGCCAGCAGCGTAGCCCAGCGGGGATCAGATACGCAGTATTTT.